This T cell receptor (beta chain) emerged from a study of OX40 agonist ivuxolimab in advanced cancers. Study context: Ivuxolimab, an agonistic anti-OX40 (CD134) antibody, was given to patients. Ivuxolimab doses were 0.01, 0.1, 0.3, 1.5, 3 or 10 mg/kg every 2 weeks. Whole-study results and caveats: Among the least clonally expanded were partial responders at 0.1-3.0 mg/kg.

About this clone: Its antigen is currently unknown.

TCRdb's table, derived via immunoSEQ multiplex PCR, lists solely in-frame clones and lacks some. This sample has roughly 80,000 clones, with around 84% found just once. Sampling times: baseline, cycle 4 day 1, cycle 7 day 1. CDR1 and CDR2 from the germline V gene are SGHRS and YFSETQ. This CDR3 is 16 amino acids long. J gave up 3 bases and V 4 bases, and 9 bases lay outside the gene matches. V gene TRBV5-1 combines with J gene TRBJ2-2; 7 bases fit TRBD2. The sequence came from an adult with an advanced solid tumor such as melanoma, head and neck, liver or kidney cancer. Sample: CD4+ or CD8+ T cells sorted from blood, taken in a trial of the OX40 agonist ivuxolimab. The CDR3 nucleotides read TGCGCCAGCAGCGCCCTCGGCGGGAGTTACACCGGGGAGCTGTTTTTT. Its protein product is CASSALGGSYTGELFF.